These T cell receptor beta chains were read from a single sample in a study of CD4 T cells in relation to SARS-CoV-2 and coronaviruses. The method was immunoSEQ multiplex PCR; TCRdb's version includes in-frame clones alone and lacks a portion of them. The sample comprises 50,000 to 65,000 clones, about 92% of which are singletons, and about 0.36% rests with the top ten. The sequenced sample was naive CD4+ T cells from PBMCs. The origin of the receptors is an adult with COVID-19. Each CDR3 is given without its conserved first and last residue. Fields, in order: J gene, V gene, CDR3 protein.

>TRBJ2-1|TRBV6-2/TRBV6-3
ASSKKRRLAGGSSYNEQF
>TRBJ1-2|TRBV28
ASRDRGRGDYGYT
>TRBJ1-1|TRBV18
ASSPTVRTEAF
>TRBJ2-7|TRBV11-3
ASSLGTEPSYEQY
>TRBJ2-7|TRBV18
ASSPLAQNYEQY
>TRBJ2-7|TRBV19
ASSPSRGQGLAEQY
>TRBJ2-5|TRBV7-8
ASSLVLALETQY
>TRBJ2-5|TRBV9
ASSVGTGGIQETQY
>TRBJ2-1|TRBV5-4
ASSFRAEQF
>TRBJ2-3|TRBV19
ASSRTPSGSKTDTQY
>TRBJ1-4|TRBV18
ASSPGVNEKLF
>TRBJ2-1|TRBV29-1
SVRQGGDNEQF
>TRBJ1-6|TRBV9
ASSVEQGADSPLH
>TRBJ2-2|TRBV7-2
ASSLLNRANTGELF
>TRBJ2-1|TRBV9
ASSELVGPYNEQF
>TRBJ2-1|TRBV9
ASSGQDRGFNEQF
>TRBJ1-2|TRBV28
AIHGGAPNYGYT
>TRBJ1-2|TRBV28
ASLRGPIYGYT
>TRBJ2-7|TRBV28
ASMDAIFEQY
>TRBJ2-7|TRBV28
ASSFGGRAGEQY
>TRBJ2-7|TRBV28
ASSQMTGKY
>TRBJ2-1|TRBV3-1/TRBV3-2
ASSQDYPIAASYNEQF
>TRBJ2-5|TRBV29-1
SASGAQETQY
>TRBJ2-2|TRBV6-5
ASSYEGTGELF
>TRBJ1-5|TRBV2
ASSEGTYGQPQH
>TRBJ2-2|TRBV18
ASSPVNTGELF
>TRBJ1-1|TRBV19
ASSRDRGRTIKAF
>TRBJ2-1|TRBV10-3
AISACAACEQF
>TRBJ2-3|TRBV3-1/TRBV3-2
ASSQGLSSTDTQY
>TRBJ1-6|TRBV7-8
ASSRRGSPGAPSNSPLH